This T cell receptor beta chain is drawn from a study of blood T cell repertoires in COVID-19. Libraries were prepared by immunoSEQ multiplex PCR; TCRdb keeps only in-frame clonotypes and omits some of them. The data hold roughly 120,000 clones, with 70% to 90% observed a single time. J lost 4 bases, V lost 0 bases, and 10 bases had no gene match. The CDR3 runs to 19 residues. In germline, CDR1 is LGHNA, CDR2 YSLEER. The J gene is TRBJ2-2, the V gene TRBV4-3; 11 nucleotides line up with TRBD2. The clonotype comes from a man aged 55 to 70 with acute or convalescent COVID-19. The sample consisted of peripheral blood. The CDR3 here is CASSQEPLTSGISTGELFF. In DNA form, the CDR3 reads TGCGCCAGCAGCCAAGAACCCCTGACTAGCGGGATTTCCACCGGGGAGCTGTTTTTT.